What follows describes a single T cell receptor beta chain. The record originates from a study of CD8+ T cells in alopecia areata. RNA extraction and reverse transcription yielded cDNA as sequencing template. Repertoires were generated with immunoSEQ multiplex PCR, while TCRdb's copy carries only in-frame clones and drops some. This sample has about 190,000 clones; around 60% occur once, and the top ten carry approximately 0.7%. The CDR3 length is 11 residues. CDR1 is SNHLY and CDR2 is FYNNEI in the germline V gene. The V gene lost 4 bases and the J gene lost 9 bases, with 8 bases spanning the gap. The treatment is: oral pan-JAK inhibitor, 5-10 mg twice daily. Both peripheral blood and punch biopsies of lesional scalp skin were obtained from patients who had alopecia areata.

This receptor was taken from a human donor with alopecia areata. The chain is built from TRBV2 and TRBJ2-3, with D perhaps matching TRBD1 (5 bases). The specimen comprised CD4+ T cells sorted from blood, sampled at week 4, from a patient treated with tofacitinib. CDR3 protein: CASSGAGTQYF. The CDR3 DNA reads as TGTGCCAGCAGTGGGGCAGGGACGCAGTATTTT. Drawing the rest from reference TRBV2 and TRBJ2-3, the complete variable domain is EPEVTQTPSHQVTQMGQEVILRCVPISNHLYFYWYRQILGQKVEFLVSFYNNEISEKSEIFDDQFSVERPDGSNFTLKIRSTKLEDSAMYFCASSGAGTQYFGPGTRLTVL.